What follows are 23 T cell receptor beta chains derived from one specimen sequenced in a study of metastatic and nonmetastatic thyroid tumors. Among the patients, none had received any treatment before thyroid surgery. From the PCR reads, TCRdb re-called clones with MiXCR. The sample records 89,000 or so clones, around 7.8% being singletons. The sample was blood. These receptors were collected from a female donor with papillary thyroid cancer or a benign thyroid nodule (not recorded which). Some clones in this sample may be carry-over from other donors' samples.

This clone was seen ten or more times. This sequence joins TRBV5-5 and TRBJ2-1; TRBD1 agrees at 7 bases. This CDR3 comprises 15 residues. V lost 3 bases, J lost 3 bases, and 6 bases stayed unmatched. Germline CDR1 SGHKS, CDR2 YYEKEE (reference sequence). The CDR3 coding sequence is TGTGCCAGCAGCTCCCTACGGGACAGCTACAATGAGCAGTTCTTC. Its translation is CASSSLRDSYNEQFF.

A note on this clone: A read error may produce the germline difference seen at one junction end. CDR3 protein: CARSVTHSNSGANVLTF. CDR3 nucleotide sequence: TGTGCCAGAAGTGTTACTCACTCAAACTCTGGGGCCAACGTCCTGACTTTC. This sequence joins TRBV2 and TRBJ2-6; D is undetermined. The CDR3 extends over 17 amino acids. Germline CDR1 and CDR2: SNHLY and FYNNEI. Complete variable domain (other parts from reference TRBV2 and TRBJ2-6): EPEVTQTPSHQVTQMGQEVILRCVPISNHLYFYWYRQILGQKVEFLVSFYNNEISEKSEIFDDQFSVERPDGSNFTLKIRSTKLEDSAMYFCARSVTHSNSGANVLTFGAGSRLTVL.

About this clone itself: A much larger clone sits a single nucleotide away, making a read error possible. This chain joins TRBV27 and TRBJ2-1; the D gene is possibly TRBD2 (5 bases). The CDR3 totals 14 residues. Trimming shortened V by 9 bases and J by 9 bases, and 21 bases separated the two germline ends. Germline loops: CDR1 MNHEY, CDR2 SMNVEV (reference sequence). CDR3 nucleotide sequence: TGTGCCAGTAAAGGTCCGGGATATGTAGGTGAGCAGTTCTTC. Protein sequence: CASKGPGYVGEQFF.

This clone came up many times. The chain uses TRBV28 and TRBJ2-3; 11 positions match TRBD2. V was clipped by 1 base and J by 7 bases; unmatched bases: 4. The germline CDR1 and CDR2 sequences are MDHEN and SYDVKM. This CDR3 has 15 amino acids. CDR3 protein: CASSLSSGGQNTQYF. Written as DNA, the CDR3 is TGTGCCAGCAGTTTATCTAGCGGGGGGCAGAATACGCAGTATTTT.

The table lists this clone with many counts. V usage is TRBV15 and J usage is TRBJ2-7, with D possibly being TRBD2 (6 bases). The CDR3 contains 17 residues. Trimming shortened V by 0 bases and J by 2 bases, and 17 bases separated the two germline ends. CDR1 is LNHNV and CDR2 is YYDKDF in the germline V gene (reference sequence). Written as DNA, the CDR3 is TGTGCCACCAGCAGAGATCTCTTGGGGACTGGAGCCTACGAGCAGTACTTC. This codes for CATSRDLLGTGAYEQYF. Together with reference TRBV15 and TRBJ2-7, the CDR3 gives the full variable domain: DAMVIQNPRYQVTQFGKPVTLSCSQTLNHNVMYWYQQKSSQAPKLLFHYYDKDFNNEADTPDNFQSRRPNTSFCFLDIRSPGLGDTAMYLCATSRDLLGTGAYEQYFGPGTRLTVT.

The sample holds many counts of this clone. V and J are TRBV5-4 and TRBJ2-7; D gene unclear. This CDR3 spans 16 amino acids. The germline CDR1 and CDR2 sequences are SGHNT and YYREEE (reference sequence). V dropped 1 base and J dropped 0 bases, with 14 bases sitting between them. CDR3 region: CASSLKLRSSSYEQYF. The DNA of the CDR3 is TGTGCCAGCAGCTTGAAATTGCGATCAAGCTCCTACGAGCAGTACTTC.

With respect to this clone: The junction departs from the called germline gene at one end, perhaps through a read error. V is TRBV20-1 and J is TRBJ2-5; D is unresolved. The CDR3 is 13 amino acids. CDR1 is DFQATT, CDR2 SNEGSKA, per germline (reference sequence). CDR3 coding DNA: TGCATTGCTAGAGATCTGTACCAAGAGACCCAGTACTTC. Its translation: CIARDLYQETQYF.

The chain employs TRBV5-1 and TRBJ1-1, with D possibly matching TRBD1 (5 bases). Germline CDR1 reads SGHRS; CDR2 reads YFSETQ. Trimming removed 4 bases from V and 4 bases from J, with 17 bases in between. The CDR3 contains 15 residues. CDR3 loop: CASSPLAYRTTEAFF. As DNA, the CDR3 is TGCGCCAGCAGCCCGCTCGCGTACAGGACCACTGAAGCTTTCTTT.

This clone was seen at least ten times. The J gene is TRBJ2-2, the V gene TRBV11-2; 8 nucleotides align to TRBD1. Germline V gene sequence: CDR1 SGHAT, CDR2 FQNNGV. V was clipped by 3 bases and J by 7 bases; unmatched bases: 7. The CDR3 loop spans 15 amino acids. CDR3 coding DNA: TGTGCCAGCAGCTTCCGGACAGGGAGGAACGGGGAGCTGTTTTTT. It translates to CASSFRTGRNGELFF. Using reference TRBV11-2 and TRBJ2-2 for the parts outside the CDR3, the full variable domain is EAGVAQSPRYKIIEKRQSVAFWCNPISGHATLYWYQQILGQGPKLLIQFQNNGVVDDSQLPKDRFSAERLKGVDSTLKIQPAKLEDSAVYLCASSFRTGRNGELFFGEGSRLTVL.

This sequence joins TRBV20-1 and TRBJ2-2; 7 nucleotides align to TRBD1. Germline assignment: CDR1 DFQATT and CDR2 SNEGSKA (reference sequence). This CDR3 is built from 15 residues. The J segment lost 3 bases and the V segment lost 5 bases, leaving 9 bases of the junction unmatched. The CDR3 DNA reads TGCAGTGCTCGCCCCGACAGGGTGCACACCGGGGAGCTGTTTTTT. Its protein product is CSARPDRVHTGELFF.

This clone appeared many times. The chain combines TRBV5-1 with TRBJ1-1; possible D gene TRBD1, 6 bases. CDR1 and CDR2 from the germline V gene are SGHRS and YFSETQ. CDR3 length: 15 amino acids. Trimming took off 4 bases at V and 1 base at J, with 14 bases between the two ends. CDR3 loop: CASSRTQGGNTEAFF. In DNA, the CDR3 is TGCGCCAGCAGCAGAACACAGGGTGGGAACACTGAAGCTTTCTTT.

This clone was counted ten times or more. The V gene is TRBV5-6, the J gene TRBJ1-2; 9 bases are a match to TRBD1. This CDR3 is built from 16 residues. Germline V gene sequence: CDR1 SGHDT, CDR2 YYEEEE. V lost 7 bases to trimming and J lost 7 bases; unmatched junction nucleotides: 17. CDR3 sequence (DNA): TGTGCCAGCGGGTTGGACAGGGGCGAAATGGTCTTTGGCTACACCTTC. Translation gives CASGLDRGEMVFGYTF.

This clone has ten or more counts. This chain uses TRBV10-3 with TRBJ2-7; D unclear. Germline CDR1 reads ENHRY; CDR2 reads SYGVKD. The CDR3 spans 14 residues. V was pared by 0 bases and J by 0 bases, with 6 bases between. For the CDR3, the DNA is TGTGCCATCAGTGAGTCGGAAGTCTCCTACGAGCAGTACTTC. Its translation is CAISESEVSYEQYF.

This clone has at least ten counts. The identical CDR3 is also encoded by other nucleotide sequences in the sample. This chain connects TRBV27 to TRBJ2-5; perhaps TRBD1 as D (6 bases). The CDR3 runs 12 residues. Germline V gives CDR1 MNHEY, CDR2 SMNVEV (reference sequence). V dropped 5 bases and J dropped 5 bases, with 9 bases sitting between them. The CDR3 DNA reads TGTGCCAGCAGTCGCAGGGGTGAGACCCAGTACTTC. Its protein is CASSRRGETQYF.

This clone occurred many times. This clone may be a read error of a much larger clone one base away. The chain employs TRBV11-2 and TRBJ1-1; 7 bases match TRBD1. This CDR3 contains 16 residues. The J segment lost 10 bases and the V segment lost 4 bases, leaving 18 bases of the junction unmatched. From germline, CDR1 is SGHAT and CDR2 FQNNGV. The CDR3 is CASSSVPDREWFGAFF. For the CDR3, the DNA is TGTGCCAGCAGCTCAGTCCCCGACAGGGAATGGTTCGGAGCTTTCTTT. The full variable domain, completed using reference TRBV11-2 and TRBJ1-1, is EAGVAQSPRYKIIEKRQSVAFWCNPISGHATLYWYQQILGQGPKLLIQFQNNGVVDDSQLPKDRFSAERLKGVDSTLKIQPAKLEDSAVYLCASSSVPDREWFGAFFGQGTRLTVV.

A word on this clone: At one end, the junction sequence differs from germline, possibly due to a read error. Other nucleotide sequences in the sample specify the same CDR3. The chain couples TRBV5-1 to TRBJ2-7; 7 bases agree with TRBD2. The CDR3 has 19 amino acids. The V gene's germline CDR1 is SGHRS and CDR2 YFSETQ. The CDR3 protein is CASSLAAGLTSSGDHEQYF. The CDR3 nucleotides are TGCGCCAGCAGCCTGGCTGCGGGACTTACCTCCAGCGGGGACCACGAGCAATACTTC.

On this clone: A much bigger clone sits one base away, suggesting this may be a read error. Here the CDR3 omits its conserved ending phenylalanine or tryptophan, so a read error is the likely source. This sequence joins TRBV29-1 and TRBJ2-1, with D unresolved. CDR1 and CDR2 from the germline V gene are SQVTM and ANQGSEA. The CDR3 is 12 amino acids. Trimming pared 4 bases from V and 3 bases from J, leaving 7 bases between. CDR3 sequence reads: CSVGPFYNEQFL. The CDR3 DNA reads as TGCAGCGTTGGCCCTTTCTACAATGAGCAGTTCTTA.

The chain has TRBV30 and TRBJ1-2, with TRBD1 identical over 9 bases. The CDR3 extends over 13 amino acids. Trimming took 1 base from V and 8 from J; bases not matched to a gene: 5. Looked up from germline, CDR1 is GTSNPN and CDR2 is SVGIG (reference sequence). CDR3 sequence reads: CAWSGGQGRGYTF. The CDR3 nucleotides read TGTGCCTGGAGTGGGGGACAGGGCAGGGGCTACACCTTC.

This clone came up many times. The J gene is TRBJ2-1, the V gene TRBV6-4; TRBD1 agrees at 8 bases. This CDR3 contains 14 residues. Germline V CDR1 and CDR2: MRHNA, SNTAGT. V shed 2 bases, J shed 6 bases, and the junction held 3 bases outside the gene matches. The CDR3 coding sequence is TGTGCCAGCAGTGACCGGCAGGGGGCCAATGAGCAGTTCTTC. Its protein product is CASSDRQGANEQFF.

This clone was recorded many times. V is TRBV6-1 and J is TRBJ1-4, with no clear D. The germline V gene has CDR1 MNHNS and CDR2 SASEGT. The CDR3 consists of 15 residues. Trimming took off 0 bases at V and 5 bases at J, with 10 bases between the two ends. The CDR3 loop reads CASSEALDGNEKLFF. The CDR3 DNA reads TGTGCCAGCAGTGAAGCGCTGGACGGCAATGAAAAACTGTTTTTT.

At least ten counts were recorded for this clone. This rearrangement joins TRBV12-3 or TRBV12-4 to TRBJ2-6, with D perhaps being TRBD1 or TRBD2 (5 bases each). Trimming shortened V by 2 bases and J by 0 bases, and 14 bases separated the two germline ends. The CDR3 length is 18 residues. The CDR3 region is CASSLRDPRTSGANVLTF. CDR3 DNA: TGTGCCAGCAGTTTAAGGGACCCCCGGACCTCTGGGGCCAACGTCCTGACTTTC.

This clone has ten or more counts. The chain has TRBV19 and TRBJ2-2; no firm D call. The CDR3 runs to 16 residues. Germline V CDR1 and CDR2: LNHDA, SQIVND (reference sequence). Trimming removed 0 bases from V and 5 bases from J, with 13 bases in between. The CDR3 is CASSIDRIIRTGELFF. The CDR3 coding sequence is TGTGCCAGTAGTATAGACCGAATCATAAGAACCGGGGAGCTGTTTTTT.

The rearrangement links TRBV29-1 to TRBJ1-1; 7 positions agree with TRBD1. Germline-derived CDR1 and CDR2 are SQVTM and ANQGSEA. CDR3 length: 13 amino acids. V lost 4 bases and J lost 0; bases outside the gene matches: 2. In DNA, the CDR3 is TGCAGCGTTGCAGGGGGAATGAACACTGAAGCTTTCTTT. Encoded protein: CSVAGGMNTEAFF.